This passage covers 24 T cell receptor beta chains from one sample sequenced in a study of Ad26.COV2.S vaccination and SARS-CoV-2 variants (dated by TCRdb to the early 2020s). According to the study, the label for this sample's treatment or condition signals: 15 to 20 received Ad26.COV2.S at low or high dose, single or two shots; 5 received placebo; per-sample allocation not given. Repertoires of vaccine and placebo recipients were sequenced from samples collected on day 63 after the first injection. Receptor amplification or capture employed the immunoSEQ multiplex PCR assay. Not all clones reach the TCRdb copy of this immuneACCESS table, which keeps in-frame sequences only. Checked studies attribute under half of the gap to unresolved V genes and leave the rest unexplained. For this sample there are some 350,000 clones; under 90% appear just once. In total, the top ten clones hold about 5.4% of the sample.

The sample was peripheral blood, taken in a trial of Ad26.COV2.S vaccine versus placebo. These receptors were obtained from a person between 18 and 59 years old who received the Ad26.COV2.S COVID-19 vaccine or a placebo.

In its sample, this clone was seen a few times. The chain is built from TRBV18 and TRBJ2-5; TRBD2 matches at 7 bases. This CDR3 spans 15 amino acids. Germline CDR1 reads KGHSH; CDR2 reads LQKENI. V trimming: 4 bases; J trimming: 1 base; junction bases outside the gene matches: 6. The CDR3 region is CASSQGTSAQETQYF. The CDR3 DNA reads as TGTGCCAGCTCACAGGGTACTAGCGCCCAAGAGACCCAGTACTTC.

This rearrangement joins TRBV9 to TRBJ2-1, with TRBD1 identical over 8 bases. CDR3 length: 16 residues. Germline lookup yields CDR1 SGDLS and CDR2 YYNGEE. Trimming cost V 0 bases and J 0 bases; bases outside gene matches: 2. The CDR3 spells CASSVAGTGSYNEQFF. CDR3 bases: TGTGCCAGCAGCGTAGCAGGGACAGGCTCCTACAATGAGCAGTTCTTC.

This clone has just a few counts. This CDR3 reads CASSYGAGTTEAFF. CDR3 in DNA: TGTGCCAGCAGTTACGGGGCAGGGACCACTGAAGCTTTCTTT. J is TRBJ1-1 and V is TRBV6-5, with TRBD1 as a possible D gene (5 bases). This CDR3 region has 14 residues. Trimming stripped 2 bases from V and 4 bases from J, with 11 bases between. The germline CDR1 and CDR2 sequences are MNHEY and SVGAGI.

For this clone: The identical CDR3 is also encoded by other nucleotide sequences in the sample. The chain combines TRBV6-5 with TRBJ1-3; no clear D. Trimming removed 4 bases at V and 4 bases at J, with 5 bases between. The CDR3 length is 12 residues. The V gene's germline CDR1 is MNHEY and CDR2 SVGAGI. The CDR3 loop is CASSSEGNTIYF. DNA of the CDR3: TGTGCCAGCAGTTCCGAGGGAAACACCATATATTTT.

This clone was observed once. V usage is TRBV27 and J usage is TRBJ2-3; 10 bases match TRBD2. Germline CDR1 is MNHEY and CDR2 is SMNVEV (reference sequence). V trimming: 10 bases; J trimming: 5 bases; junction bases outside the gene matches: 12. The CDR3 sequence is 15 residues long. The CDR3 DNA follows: TGTGCCACCTTAGGTTTTGGGACTAGCGAAGATACGCAGTATTTT. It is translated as CATLGFGTSEDTQYF.

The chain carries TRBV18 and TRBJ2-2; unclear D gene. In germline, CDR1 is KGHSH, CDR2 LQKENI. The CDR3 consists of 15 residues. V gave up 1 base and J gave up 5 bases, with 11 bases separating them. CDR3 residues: CASSPLPLGTGELFF. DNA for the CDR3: TGTGCCAGCTCACCACTTCCTCTAGGAACCGGGGAGCTGTTTTTT.

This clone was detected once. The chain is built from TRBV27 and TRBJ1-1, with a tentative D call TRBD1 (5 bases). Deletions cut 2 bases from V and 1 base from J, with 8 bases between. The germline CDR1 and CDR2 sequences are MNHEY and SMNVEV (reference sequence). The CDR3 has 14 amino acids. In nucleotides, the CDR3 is TGTGCCAGCAGTTTACTGGGGACGAACACTGAAGCTTTCTTT. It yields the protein CASSLLGTNTEAFF.

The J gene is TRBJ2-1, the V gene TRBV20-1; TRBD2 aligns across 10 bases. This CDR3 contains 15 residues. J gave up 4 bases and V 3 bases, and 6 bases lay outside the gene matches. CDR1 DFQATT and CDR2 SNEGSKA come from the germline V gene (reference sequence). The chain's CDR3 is CSASLAGVFYNEQFF. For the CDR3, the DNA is TGCAGTGCTAGTCTAGCGGGAGTGTTTTACAATGAGCAGTTCTTC.

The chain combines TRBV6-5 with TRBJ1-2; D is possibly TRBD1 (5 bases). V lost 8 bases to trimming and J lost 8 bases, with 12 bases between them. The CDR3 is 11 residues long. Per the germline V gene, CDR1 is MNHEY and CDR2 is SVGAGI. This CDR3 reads CASYRGSGYTF. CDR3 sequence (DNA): TGTGCCAGCTATCGGGGCTCGGGCTACACCTTC.

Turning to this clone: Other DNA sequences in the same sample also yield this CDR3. The CDR3 region is CASSLGQSYGYTF. In DNA form, the CDR3 reads TGTGCCAGCAGTTTGGGGCAGTCCTATGGCTACACCTTC. This rearrangement joins TRBV27 to TRBJ1-2; the D gene is possibly TRBD1 (5 bases). This CDR3 is built from 13 residues. CDR1 and CDR2 (germline): MNHEY, SMNVEV (reference sequence). V was trimmed by 3 bases and J by 4 bases, leaving 9 bases between them.

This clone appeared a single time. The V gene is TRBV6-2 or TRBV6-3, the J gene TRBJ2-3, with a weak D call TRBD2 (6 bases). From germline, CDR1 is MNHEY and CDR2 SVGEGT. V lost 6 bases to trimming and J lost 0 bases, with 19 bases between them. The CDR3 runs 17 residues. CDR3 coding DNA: TGTGCCAGCAGCCCGACACCCGGTGCGGGAAGCACAGATACGCAGTATTTT. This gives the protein CASSPTPGAGSTDTQYF.

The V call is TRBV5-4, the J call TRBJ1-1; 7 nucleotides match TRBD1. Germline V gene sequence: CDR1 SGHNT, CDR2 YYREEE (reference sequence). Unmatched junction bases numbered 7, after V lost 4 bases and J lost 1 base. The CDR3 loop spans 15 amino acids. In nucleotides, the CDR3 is TGTGCCAGCAGCCGAAACAGGGGTTGGAACACTGAAGCTTTCTTT. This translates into CASSRNRGWNTEAFF.

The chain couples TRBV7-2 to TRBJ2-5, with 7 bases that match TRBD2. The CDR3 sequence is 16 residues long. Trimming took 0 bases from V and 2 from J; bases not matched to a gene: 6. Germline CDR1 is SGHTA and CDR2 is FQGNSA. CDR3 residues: CASSLAREGPQETQYF. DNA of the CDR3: TGTGCCAGCAGCTTAGCGAGGGAGGGGCCACAAGAGACCCAGTACTTC.

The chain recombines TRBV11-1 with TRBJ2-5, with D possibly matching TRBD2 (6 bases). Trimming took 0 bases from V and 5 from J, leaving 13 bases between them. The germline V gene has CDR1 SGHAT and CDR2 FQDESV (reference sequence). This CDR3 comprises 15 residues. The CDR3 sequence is CASSLAGPSGETQYF. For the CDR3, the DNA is TGTGCCAGCAGCTTAGCCGGACCGAGCGGGGAGACCCAGTACTTC. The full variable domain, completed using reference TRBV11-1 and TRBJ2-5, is EAEVAQSPRYKITEKSQAVAFWCDPISGHATLYWYRQILGQGPELLVQFQDESVVDDSQLPKDRFSAERLKGVDSTLKIQPAELGDSAMYLCASSLAGPSGETQYFGPGTRLLVL.

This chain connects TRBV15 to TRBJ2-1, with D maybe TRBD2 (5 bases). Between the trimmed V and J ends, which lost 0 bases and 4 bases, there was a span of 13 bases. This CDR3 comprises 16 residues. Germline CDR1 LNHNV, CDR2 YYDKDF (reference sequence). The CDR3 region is CATSRDRRVSYNEQFF. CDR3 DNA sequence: TGTGCCACCAGCAGAGATCGGCGGGTATCTTACAATGAGCAGTTCTTC.

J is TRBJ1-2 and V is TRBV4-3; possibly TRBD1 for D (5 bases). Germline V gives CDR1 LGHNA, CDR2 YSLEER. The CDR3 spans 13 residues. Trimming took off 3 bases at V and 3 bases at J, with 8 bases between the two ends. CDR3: CASSHDRDYGYTF. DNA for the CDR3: TGCGCCAGCAGCCACGACAGAGACTATGGCTACACCTTC.

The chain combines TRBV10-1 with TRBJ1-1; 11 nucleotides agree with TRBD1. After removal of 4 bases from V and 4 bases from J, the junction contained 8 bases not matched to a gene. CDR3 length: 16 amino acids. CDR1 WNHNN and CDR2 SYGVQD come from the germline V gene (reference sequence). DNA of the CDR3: TGCGCCAGCAGTGGAAGGACAGGGGGCTTGAGCACTGAAGCTTTCTTT. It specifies CASSGRTGGLSTEAFF.

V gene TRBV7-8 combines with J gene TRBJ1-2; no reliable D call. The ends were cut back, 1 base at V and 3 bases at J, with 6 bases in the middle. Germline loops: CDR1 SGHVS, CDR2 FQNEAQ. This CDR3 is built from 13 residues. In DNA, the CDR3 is TGTGCCAGCAGCTTAGAGGGCTACTATGGCTACACCTTC. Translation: CASSLEGYYGYTF. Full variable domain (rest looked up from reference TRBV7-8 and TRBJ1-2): GAGVSQSPRYKVAKRGQDVALRCDPISGHVSLFWYQQALGQGPEFLTYFQNEAQLDKSGLPSDRFFAERPEGSVSTLKIQRTQQEDSAVYLCASSLEGYYGYTFGSGTRLTVV.

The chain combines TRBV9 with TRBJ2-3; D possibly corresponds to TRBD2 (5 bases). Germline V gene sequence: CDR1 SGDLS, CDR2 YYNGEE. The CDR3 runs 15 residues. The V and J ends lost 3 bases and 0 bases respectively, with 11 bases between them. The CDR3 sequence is CASSGSGFSTDTQYF. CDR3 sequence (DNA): TGTGCCAGCAGCGGGAGCGGCTTTAGCACAGATACGCAGTATTTT. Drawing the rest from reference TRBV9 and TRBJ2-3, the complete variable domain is DSGVTQTPKHLITATGQRVTLRCSPRSGDLSVYWYQQSLDQGLQFLIQYYNGEERAKGNILERFSAQQFPDLHSELNLSSLELGDSALYFCASSGSGFSTDTQYFGPGTRLTVL.

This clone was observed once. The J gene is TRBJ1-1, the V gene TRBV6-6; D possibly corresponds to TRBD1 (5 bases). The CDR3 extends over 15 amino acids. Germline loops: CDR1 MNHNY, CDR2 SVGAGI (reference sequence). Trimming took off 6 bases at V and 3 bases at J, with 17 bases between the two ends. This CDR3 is CASSPYLGAHTEAFF. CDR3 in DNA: TGTGCCAGCAGCCCTTATCTAGGGGCCCACACTGAAGCTTTCTTT.

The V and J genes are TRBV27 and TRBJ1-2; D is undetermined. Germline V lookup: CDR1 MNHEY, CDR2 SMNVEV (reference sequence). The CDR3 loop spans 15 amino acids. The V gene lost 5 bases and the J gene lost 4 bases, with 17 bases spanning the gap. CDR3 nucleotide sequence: TGTGCCAGCAGTCTCAAATCAGCCGTCTTCTATGGCTACACCTTC. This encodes CASSLKSAVFYGYTF.

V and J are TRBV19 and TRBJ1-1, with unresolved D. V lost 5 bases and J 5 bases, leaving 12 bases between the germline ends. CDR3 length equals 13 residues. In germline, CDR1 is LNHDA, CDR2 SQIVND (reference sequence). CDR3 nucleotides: TGTGCCAGTAGTCCTATCGAATGGACTGAAGCTTTCTTT. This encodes CASSPIEWTEAFF. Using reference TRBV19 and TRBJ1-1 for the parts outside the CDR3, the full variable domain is DGGITQSPKYLFRKEGQNVTLSCEQNLNHDAMYWYRQDPGQGLRLIYYSQIVNDFQKGDIAEGYSVSREKKESFPLTVTSAQKNPTAFYLCASSPIEWTEAFFGQGTRLTVV.

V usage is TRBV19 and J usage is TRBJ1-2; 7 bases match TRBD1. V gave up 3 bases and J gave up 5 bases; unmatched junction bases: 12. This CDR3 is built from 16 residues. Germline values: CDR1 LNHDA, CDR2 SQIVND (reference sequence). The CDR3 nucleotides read TGTGCCAGTAGTATGGCCTGGGACAGCCCTAGGTATGGCTACACCTTC. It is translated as CASSMAWDSPRYGYTF.

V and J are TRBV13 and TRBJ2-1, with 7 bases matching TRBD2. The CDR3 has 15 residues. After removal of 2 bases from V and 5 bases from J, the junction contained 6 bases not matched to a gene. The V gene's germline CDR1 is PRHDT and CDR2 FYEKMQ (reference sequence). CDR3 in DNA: TGTGCCAGCAGCTTAAACCCCGGGGGGAACAATGAGCAGTTCTTC. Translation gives CASSLNPGGNNEQFF. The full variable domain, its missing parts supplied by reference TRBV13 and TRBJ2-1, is AAGVIQSPRHLIKEKRETATLKCYPIPRHDTVYWYQQGPGQDPQFLISFYEKMQSDKGSIPDRFSAQQFSDYHSELNMSSLELGDSALYFCASSLNPGGNNEQFFGPGTRLTVL.